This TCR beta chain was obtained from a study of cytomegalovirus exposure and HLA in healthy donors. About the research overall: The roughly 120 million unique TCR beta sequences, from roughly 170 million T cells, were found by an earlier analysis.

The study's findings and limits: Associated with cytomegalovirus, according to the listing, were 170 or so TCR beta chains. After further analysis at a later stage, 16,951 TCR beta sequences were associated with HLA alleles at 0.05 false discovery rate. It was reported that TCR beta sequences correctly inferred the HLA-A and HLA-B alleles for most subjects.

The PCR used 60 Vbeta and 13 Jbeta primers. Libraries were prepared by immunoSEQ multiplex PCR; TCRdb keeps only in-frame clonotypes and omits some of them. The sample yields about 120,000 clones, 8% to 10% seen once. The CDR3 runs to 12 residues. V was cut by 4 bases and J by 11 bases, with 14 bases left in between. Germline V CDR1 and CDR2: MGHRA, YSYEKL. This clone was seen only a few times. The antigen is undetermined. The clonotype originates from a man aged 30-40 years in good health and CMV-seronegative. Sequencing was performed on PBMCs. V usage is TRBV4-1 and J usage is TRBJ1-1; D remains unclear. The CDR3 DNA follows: TGCGCCAGCAGCCCGACGGTCGGAGGGGCTTTCTTT. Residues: CASSPTVGGAFF.